This is a list of T cell receptor beta chains from one sample in a study of control samples from healthy donors and cancer patients. Using immunoSEQ multiplex PCR, the repertoire was profiled, and TCRdb retains in-frame clones only, with some absent. Of about 130,000 clones listed, roughly 90% are singletons. The sequencing input was blood. These receptors were collected from a man aged 18 to 35 in good health. Both conserved end residues are part of each CDR3. The D gene is left open where the match is weak. Size tells how often a clone was seen (once, few, many) or the class of an expanded clone, and some rows leave it out.

J: TRBJ2-1; size: NA; V: TRBV5-4; D: NA; DNA: TGTGCCAGCAGCTTGGGTGTGGGAACCTCCTACAATGAGCAGTTCTTC; CDR3: CASSLGVGTSYNEQFF
J: TRBJ1-1; size: NA; V: TRBV7-2; D: NA; DNA: TGTGCCAGCAGCTTAGCGCTAATCAACAACCGTGCTTTCTTT; CDR3: CASSLALINNRAFF
J: TRBJ2-7; size: NA; V: TRBV27; D: NA; DNA: TGTGCCAGCAGTTTCCAGGCAGGGCAATACGAGCAGTACTTC; CDR3: CASSFQAGQYEQYF
J: TRBJ1-5; size: NA; V: TRBV21-1; D: NA; DNA: TGTGCCAGCAGCAAAGTAGCGCAAAGGGACCCATGGGGCAATCAGCCCCAGCATTTT; CDR3: CASSKVAQRDPWGNQPQHF
J: TRBJ1-3; size: NA; V: TRBV18; D: NA; DNA: TGTGCCAGCTCACTCGGACAGAGATCCTCTGGAAACACCATATATTTT; CDR3: CASSLGQRSSGNTIYF
J: TRBJ2-1; size: NA; V: TRBV7-2; D: NA; DNA: TGTGCCAGCAGCCCACGACCTCACAGCCCCAATGAGCAGTTCTTC; CDR3: CASSPRPHSPNEQFF
J: TRBJ1-1; size: NA; V: TRBV3-1/TRBV3-2; D: NA; DNA: TGTGCCAGCAGCCAGGGCTCACAGATGAACACTGAAGCTTTCTTT; CDR3: CASSQGSQMNTEAFF
J: TRBJ1-1; size: NA; V: TRBV6-2/TRBV6-3; D: TRBD1; DNA: TGTGCCAGCAGTTACTCAGGGGGCTGGACTGAAGCTTTCTTT; CDR3: CASSYSGGWTEAFF
J: TRBJ2-7; size: NA; V: TRBV7-9; D: NA; DNA: TGTGCCAGCAGCTCTCTGGGAGGAACTTCCTACGAGCAGTACTTC; CDR3: CASSSLGGTSYEQYF
J: TRBJ1-2; size: NA; V: TRBV3-1/TRBV3-2; D: NA; DNA: TGTGCCAGCAGCCAAGCCGCGGGAATCTGTACACGGAATGGCTACACCTTC; CDR3: CASSQAAGICTRNGYTF
J: TRBJ2-7; size: NA; V: TRBV30; D: TRBD2; DNA: TGTGCCTGGAAACTCTGGTCTAGCGGGACTTACGAGCAGTACTTC; CDR3: CAWKLWSSGTYEQYF
J: TRBJ2-6; size: NA; V: TRBV5-1; D: NA; DNA: TGCGCCAGCAGTCGCGCTTCAGGGGTCTCTGGGGCCAACGTCCTGACTTTC; CDR3: CASSRASGVSGANVLTF
J: TRBJ1-3; size: NA; V: TRBV12-3/TRBV12-4; D: NA; DNA: TGTGCCAGCAGTGACCGGAACACCATATATTTT; CDR3: CASSDRNTIYF
J: TRBJ1-1; size: few; V: TRBV28; D: TRBD1; DNA: TGTGCCAGCAGACCGAGGACAGGGGGCGGTCGGGACACTGAAGCTTTCTTT; CDR3: CASRPRTGGGRDTEAFF
J: TRBJ1-1; size: NA; V: TRBV20-1; D: NA; DNA: TGCAGTGCTAGTCGAGGGGACATCAACACTGAAGCTTTCTTT; CDR3: CSASRGDINTEAFF
J: TRBJ2-7; size: NA; V: TRBV29-1; D: NA; DNA: TGCAGCGTTGCACAGGTCCCCTACGAGCAGTACTTC; CDR3: CSVAQVPYEQYF
J: TRBJ2-1; size: few; V: TRBV6-5; D: NA; DNA: TGTGCCAGCACCTGGACGCGCAATGAGCAGTTCTTC; CDR3: CASTWTRNEQFF
J: TRBJ2-2; size: NA; V: TRBV10-1; D: NA; DNA: TGCGCCAGCGGACAGCGGGTTAACACCGGGGAGCTGTTTTTT; CDR3: CASGQRVNTGELFF
J: TRBJ1-2; size: NA; V: TRBV30; D: NA; DNA: TGTGCCTGGAGTGGCACGAACTATGGCTACACCTTC; CDR3: CAWSGTNYGYTF
J: TRBJ1-2; size: NA; V: TRBV19; D: NA; DNA: TGTGCCAGTAGTATAACGCAGGGGAACTATGGCTACACCTTC; CDR3: CASSITQGNYGYTF
J: TRBJ1-2; size: NA; V: TRBV30; D: NA; DNA: TGTGCCTGGTCCGCTGCTAACTATGGCTACACCTTC; CDR3: CAWSAANYGYTF
J: TRBJ2-2; size: NA; V: TRBV20-1; D: NA; DNA: TGCAGTGCTAGTGGCCGGGTGCAGGGGAGTATGAACACCGGGGAGCTGTTTTTT; CDR3: CSASGRVQGSMNTGELFF
J: TRBJ2-7; size: NA; V: TRBV6-2/TRBV6-3; D: NA; DNA: TGTGCCAGCAGTTCTGGGAGTCCCTACGAGCAGTACTTC; CDR3: CASSSGSPYEQYF
J: TRBJ2-7; size: once; V: TRBV30; D: NA; DNA: TGTGCCTGGACCAAAGCCCGGGAATCCTACGAGCAGTACTTC; CDR3: CAWTKARESYEQYF
J: TRBJ2-5; size: NA; V: TRBV7-2; D: TRBD1; DNA: TGTGCCAGCAGCTTGACAGGGGGCGGAGAGACCCAGTACTTC; CDR3: CASSLTGGGETQYF
J: TRBJ2-5; size: NA; V: TRBV9; D: NA; DNA: TGTGCCAGCAGCGTAGGAGCGGAGGAGGAGACCCAGTACTTC; CDR3: CASSVGAEEETQYF
J: TRBJ1-2; size: NA; V: TRBV6-5; D: NA; DNA: TGTGCCAGCAGGCTAAGGAGGGACTATGGCTACACCTTC; CDR3: CASRLRRDYGYTF
J: TRBJ1-4; size: NA; V: TRBV7-9; D: TRBD1; DNA: TGTGCCAGCAGCTCGGCCGGGACAGGGAATGAAAAACTGTTTTTT; CDR3: CASSSAGTGNEKLFF
J: TRBJ1-1; size: NA; V: TRBV7-8; D: NA; DNA: TGTGCCAGCAGCCGAAGAAACCGGGCCCTTGGGATGAACACTGAAGCTTTCTTT; CDR3: CASSRRNRALGMNTEAFF
J: TRBJ1-5; size: NA; V: TRBV6-2/TRBV6-3; D: NA; DNA: TGTGCCAGCAGCACTCACGACAGGCCCCAGGGTCAGCCCCAGCATTTT; CDR3: CASSTHDRPQGQPQHF
J: TRBJ1-4; size: NA; V: TRBV30; D: NA; DNA: TGTGCCTGCAGATCCTCGGGGGTTGAAAAACTGTTTTTT; CDR3: CACRSSGVEKLFF
J: TRBJ2-7; size: few; V: TRBV20-1; D: TRBD2; DNA: TGCAGTGCTAGTATCTCAGCGGGAAGCCGATACGAGCAGTACTTC; CDR3: CSASISAGSRYEQYF
J: TRBJ1-5; size: NA; V: TRBV27; D: TRBD1; DNA: TGTGCCAGCAGCCTTACTCGTGGGACAGGGGCGGATCAGCCCCAGCATTTT; CDR3: CASSLTRGTGADQPQHF
J: TRBJ1-1; size: NA; V: TRBV10-1; D: TRBD1; DNA: TGCGCCAGCAGTGAGGACAGGGGGGGCACTGAAGCTTTCTTT; CDR3: CASSEDRGGTEAFF
J: TRBJ1-4; size: NA; V: TRBV6-4; D: TRBD1; DNA: TGTGCCAGCAGTGAGGGGACAGGGAATGAAAAACTGTTTTTT; CDR3: CASSEGTGNEKLFF
J: TRBJ2-5; size: NA; V: TRBV6-1; D: NA; DNA: TGTGCCAGCAGTGAATCGATGAATACCCAGTACTTC; CDR3: CASSESMNTQYF
J: TRBJ2-1; size: NA; V: TRBV9; D: TRBD1; DNA: TGTGCCAGCAGCCCCTCAGGGACAGGGGATGAGCAGTTCTTC; CDR3: CASSPSGTGDEQFF
J: TRBJ1-1; size: NA; V: TRBV14; D: NA; DNA: TGTGCCAGCAGTTTCAGGGTAGGGAACATGAACACTGAAGCTTTCTTT; CDR3: CASSFRVGNMNTEAFF
J: TRBJ1-3; size: NA; V: TRBV30; D: NA; DNA: TGTGCCTGGAGTGTACAGGGCTCTGGAAACACCATATATTTT; CDR3: CAWSVQGSGNTIYF
J: TRBJ2-3; size: NA; V: TRBV5-4; D: TRBD2; DNA: TGTGCCAGCAGCTTGTTACTAGCGGGAGGGCCGAGCACAGATACGCAGTATTTT; CDR3: CASSLLLAGGPSTDTQYF
J: TRBJ1-4; size: NA; V: TRBV5-6; D: NA; DNA: TGTGCCAGCAGCCTGGCGCCGGGACGTCGGGAAAAACTGTTTTTT; CDR3: CASSLAPGRREKLFF
J: TRBJ2-2; size: NA; V: TRBV12-5; D: TRBD1; DNA: TGTGCTAGTGGTTTCCTTGAGGGGGCGAGTCCCGGGGAGCTGTTTTTT; CDR3: CASGFLEGASPGELFF
J: TRBJ1-1; size: few; V: TRBV6-4; D: NA; DNA: TGTGCCAGCAGGGACAGCCCTAACACTGAAGCTTTCTTT; CDR3: CASRDSPNTEAFF
J: TRBJ1-3; size: NA; V: TRBV12-3/TRBV12-4; D: NA; DNA: TGTGCCAGCATCTTCGGGGGGACGAACACCATATATTTT; CDR3: CASIFGGTNTIYF
J: TRBJ2-1; size: NA; V: TRBV6-2/TRBV6-3; D: TRBD2; DNA: TGTGCCAGCAGTAATTACGGACTAGCGGGAGTCTCTAGGAATGAGCAGTTCTTC; CDR3: CASSNYGLAGVSRNEQFF
J: TRBJ1-1; size: NA; V: TRBV19; D: NA; DNA: TGTGCCAGTAGTAAGATACTAAGGGACGGCACTGAAGCTTTCTTT; CDR3: CASSKILRDGTEAFF
J: TRBJ1-5; size: NA; V: TRBV4-1; D: TRBD1; DNA: TGCGCCAGCAGCCAAGACGGGACAGCGAATCAGCCCCAGCATTTT; CDR3: CASSQDGTANQPQHF
J: TRBJ2-7; size: NA; V: TRBV28; D: NA; DNA: TGTGCCAGCAGCTTTACCCGGTACGAGCAGTACTTC; CDR3: CASSFTRYEQYF
J: TRBJ2-2; size: NA; V: TRBV6-2/TRBV6-3; D: NA; DNA: TGTGCCAGCAGTTACATTCGGACTCAGGGCGGGGAGCTGTTTTTT; CDR3: CASSYIRTQGGELFF
J: TRBJ1-2; size: NA; V: TRBV4-1; D: TRBD1; DNA: TGCGCCAGCAGCCAAGGGGGACAGAGCCACTATGGCTACACCTTC; CDR3: CASSQGGQSHYGYTF
J: TRBJ2-5; size: few; V: TRBV18; D: TRBD1; DNA: TGTGCCAGCTCACCTCGGGACAGGGAAGAGACCCAGTACTTC; CDR3: CASSPRDREETQYF
J: TRBJ2-4; size: NA; V: TRBV19; D: NA; DNA: TGTGCCAGTAGTATAGAGGCGTTCCCGACCAAAAACATTCAGTACTTC; CDR3: CASSIEAFPTKNIQYF
J: TRBJ1-1; size: NA; V: TRBV5-1; D: NA; DNA: TGCGCCAGCAGGATGCTCACGGGGGAAGCTTTCTTT; CDR3: CASRMLTGEAFF